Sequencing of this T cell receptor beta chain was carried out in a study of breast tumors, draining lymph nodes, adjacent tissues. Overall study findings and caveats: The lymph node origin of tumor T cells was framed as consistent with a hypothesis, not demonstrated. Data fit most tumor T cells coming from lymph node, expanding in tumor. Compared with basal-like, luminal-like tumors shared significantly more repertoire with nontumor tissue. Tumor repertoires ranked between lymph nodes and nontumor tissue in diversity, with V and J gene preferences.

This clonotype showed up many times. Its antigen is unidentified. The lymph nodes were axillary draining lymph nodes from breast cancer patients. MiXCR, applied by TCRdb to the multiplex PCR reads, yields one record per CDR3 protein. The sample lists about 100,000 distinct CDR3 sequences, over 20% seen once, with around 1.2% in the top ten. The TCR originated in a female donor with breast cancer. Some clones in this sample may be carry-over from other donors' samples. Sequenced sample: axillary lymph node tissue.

This chain's CDR3 is CASSTSGGQYEQYF. The CDR3 nucleotides are TGTGCCAGCAGCACTAGCGGGGGGCAATACGAGCAGTACTTC. This rearrangement joins TRBV2 to TRBJ2-7; 12 bases are a match to TRBD2. V shed 6 bases and J 4 bases; nucleotides not matched to a gene: 4. Germline assignment: CDR1 SNHLY and CDR2 FYNNEI. The length of the CDR3 is 14 residues.